Presented here are 18 T cell receptor beta chains from one specimen sequenced in a study of blood T cell repertoires in COVID-19. Data came from immunoSEQ multiplex PCR; TCRdb stores just in-frame clones and leaves some out. Of 400,000 to 500,000 clones in the sample, approximately 88% are singletons; the top ten hold 1.8%. The source material was PBMCs or T cells enriched from blood (not recorded which). The receptor set was obtained from a woman aged 40 to 50 who had recovered from COVID-19.

The chain has TRBV27 and TRBJ1-1; D is unresolved. The ends were cut back, 0 bases at V and 5 bases at J, with 10 bases in the middle. The CDR3 is 14 residues long. CDR1 and CDR2 (germline): MNHEY, SMNVEV (reference sequence). The CDR3 region is CASSLSDYVTEAFF. The CDR3 DNA is TGTGCCAGCAGTTTATCCGACTACGTGACTGAAGCTTTCTTT.

DNA for the CDR3: TGTGCCAGCAGTCTAGGGGTTGATGAAGCTTTCTTT. It is translated as CASSLGVDEAFF. The chain recombines TRBV11-2 with TRBJ1-1; TRBD1 might be the D (5 bases). This CDR3 region has 12 residues. The V and J ends lost 6 bases and 7 bases respectively, with 12 bases between them. Germline CDR1 SGHAT, CDR2 FQNNGV.

This chain joins TRBV28 and TRBJ1-1, with D maybe TRBD1 (5 bases). V was clipped by 3 bases and J by 0 bases, with 8 bases between them. Germline loops: CDR1 MDHEN, CDR2 SYDVKM. CDR3 length: 14 residues. In nucleotides, the CDR3 is TGTGCCAGCAGTTTTCGACAGATGAACACTGAAGCTTTCTTT. Residues: CASSFRQMNTEAFF.

This chain joins TRBV5-1 and TRBJ2-7; the D gene is possibly TRBD1 (5 bases). There are 13 residues in the CDR3. Trimming stripped 4 bases from V and 1 base from J, with 9 bases between. CDR1 is SGHRS, CDR2 YFSETQ, per germline. The CDR3 sequence: CASSPDRSYEQYF. CDR3 coding DNA: TGCGCCAGCAGCCCAGACAGATCCTACGAGCAGTACTTC. The full variable domain, completed using reference TRBV5-1 and TRBJ2-7, is KAGVTQTPRYLIKTRGQQVTLSCSPISGHRSVSWYQQTPGQGLQFLFEYFSETQRNKGNFPGRFSGRQFSNSRSEMNVSTLELGDSALYLCASSPDRSYEQYFGPGTRLTVT.

This clone has only one observation. The V call is TRBV4-3, the J call TRBJ1-2; 8 positions agree with TRBD1. Germline loops: CDR1 LGHNA, CDR2 YSLEER. The V segment lost 0 bases and the J segment 1 base; nucleotides outside the gene matches: 7. The CDR3 extends over 17 amino acids. The CDR3 sequence: CASSQEGTGGFNYGYTF. In DNA, the CDR3 is TGCGCCAGCAGCCAAGAAGGGACAGGAGGATTTAACTATGGCTACACCTTC.

The gene calls are TRBV20-1 and TRBJ1-5; a weak D match, TRBD1 (5 bases). The CDR3 runs to 13 residues. Trimming stripped 5 bases from V and 3 bases from J, with 11 bases between. Germline V CDR1 and CDR2: DFQATT, SNEGSKA (reference sequence). Here the CDR3 reads CSAGGQNNQPQHF. DNA of the CDR3: TGCAGTGCTGGTGGACAAAACAATCAGCCCCAGCATTTT.

This clone was counted between two and nine times. The chain has TRBV5-5 and TRBJ1-4, with D unclear. The CDR3 has 14 amino acids. Germline lookup yields CDR1 SGHKS and CDR2 YYEKEE (reference sequence). The ends were cut back, 0 bases at V and 8 bases at J, with 11 bases in the middle. The CDR3 reads CASSLGLLKEKLFF. The CDR3 DNA is TGTGCCAGCAGCTTGGGACTATTAAAGGAAAAACTGTTTTTT.

The chain employs TRBV25-1 and TRBJ2-2, with D perhaps TRBD2 (7 bases). This CDR3 is built from 18 residues. Germline values: CDR1 MGHDK, CDR2 SYGVNS. V was trimmed by 4 bases and J by 2 bases, leaving 20 bases between them. CDR3 DNA sequence: TGTGCCAGCAGTGCCGGGGCCTCGGGGGGCCAAAACACCGGGGAGCTGTTTTTT. It specifies CASSAGASGGQNTGELFF.

The rearrangement uses TRBV9 and TRBJ1-1, with TRBD1 identical over 12 bases. CDR1 is SGDLS, CDR2 YYNGEE, per germline. J was trimmed by 5 bases and V by 6 bases; bases with no gene match: 8. The CDR3 runs 15 residues. Written as DNA, the CDR3 is TGTGCCAGCAAGGGACAGGGGGCGGTGGAGACTGAAGCTTTCTTT. It specifies CASKGQGAVETEAFF.

The chain employs TRBV29-1 and TRBJ1-2; 8 bases line up with TRBD1. Germline trimming cut 4 bases from V and 7 bases from J; bases unmatched to any gene: 11. Germline V lookup: CDR1 SQVTM, CDR2 ANQGSEA. The CDR3 is 14 residues long. The CDR3 sequence: CSVGTGRGFSGYTF. The CDR3 DNA reads TGCAGCGTTGGGACAGGGCGTGGGTTTAGTGGCTACACCTTC.

This clone was picked up one time. The chain joins TRBV6-5 to TRBJ2-7, with TRBD2 matching 12 bases. Trimming took 6 bases from V and 3 from J; bases not matched to a gene: 6. Germline V gene lookup returns CDR1 MNHEY and CDR2 SVGAGI. This CDR3 spans 15 amino acids. The CDR3 DNA reads as TGTGCCAGCAGCTTTACTAGCGGGAGGCTCTACGAGCAGTACTTC. Its translation is CASSFTSGRLYEQYF.

Remarks on this clone: A junction boundary mismatches the germline segment, possibly from a read error. This chain uses TRBV13 with TRBJ1-2; no reliable D call. The germline V gene encodes CDR1 PRHDT and CDR2 FYEKMQ (reference sequence). This CDR3 has 13 amino acids. In nucleotides, the CDR3 is TGTGCCAGCAGCCTAGGGTCCTTCTATGGCTACACCTTC. As protein: CASSLGSFYGYTF.

The V gene is TRBV18, the J gene TRBJ2-1; D perhaps matches TRBD1 (7 bases). Germline lookup yields CDR1 KGHSH and CDR2 LQKENI. V shed 5 bases and J shed 6 bases, with 29 bases lying between them. The CDR3 runs to 19 residues. The CDR3 coding sequence is TGTGCCAGCTCATCACTACAACCCGGAGGGGGCGAAATTTCCAATGAGCAGTTCTTC. It specifies CASSSLQPGGGEISNEQFF.

CDR3 sequence (DNA): TGTGCCAGCAGGGAGTTGGCGGGAGCTGGCAATGAGCAGTTCTTC. It translates to CASRELAGAGNEQFF. The chain employs TRBV27 and TRBJ2-1; TRBD2 matches at 7 bases. Germline values: CDR1 MNHEY, CDR2 SMNVEV (reference sequence). V shed 6 bases and J 6 bases; nucleotides not matched to a gene: 11. The CDR3 extends over 15 amino acids.

The chain links TRBV13 to TRBJ2-2; the D gene is possibly TRBD2 (6 bases). The CDR3 contains 15 residues. Trimming took 2 bases from V and 6 from J, leaving 13 bases between them. Germline-derived CDR1 and CDR2 are PRHDT and FYEKMQ (reference sequence). In DNA form, the CDR3 reads TGTGCCAGCAGCTTAAGGGACTCTCAGGCCGGGGAGCTGTTTTTT. This codes for CASSLRDSQAGELFF. The full variable domain, in which reference TRBV13 and TRBJ2-2 provide the parts outside the CDR3, is AAGVIQSPRHLIKEKRETATLKCYPIPRHDTVYWYQQGPGQDPQFLISFYEKMQSDKGSIPDRFSAQQFSDYHSELNMSSLELGDSALYFCASSLRDSQAGELFFGEGSRLTVL.

The gene calls are TRBV5-1 and TRBJ1-4; a possible D gene is TRBD1 (5 bases). The V gene lost 4 bases and the J gene lost 3 bases, with 19 bases spanning the gap. Germline values: CDR1 SGHRS, CDR2 YFSETQ. This CDR3 has 17 amino acids. Here the CDR3 DNA reads TGCGCCAGCAGCAGGAGGCCGGTCGGGGGGTCTAATGAAAAACTGTTTTTT. Amino acids: CASSRRPVGGSNEKLFF. Looking up the rest from reference TRBV5-1 and TRBJ1-4 gives the full variable domain: KAGVTQTPRYLIKTRGQQVTLSCSPISGHRSVSWYQQTPGQGLQFLFEYFSETQRNKGNFPGRFSGRQFSNSRSEMNVSTLELGDSALYLCASSRRPVGGSNEKLFFGSGTQLSVL.

This clone was recorded once. V usage is TRBV6-5 and J usage is TRBJ1-4, with D unclear. This CDR3 is 15 amino acids long. V gave up 3 bases and J gave up 1 base, with 9 bases separating them. In germline, CDR1 is MNHEY, CDR2 SVGAGI. The CDR3 nucleotides read TGTGCCAGCAGTTATTCTATTGGAACTAATGAAAAACTGTTTTTT. Translated, it gives CASSYSIGTNEKLFF.

The J gene is TRBJ2-5, the V gene TRBV7-2; a possible D gene is TRBD2 (5 bases). Germline-derived CDR1 and CDR2 are SGHTA and FQGNSA. The CDR3 has 15 amino acids. Trimming pared 2 bases from V and 5 bases from J, leaving 15 bases between. The CDR3 sequence is CASSLTQGSWETQYF. The CDR3 DNA follows: TGTGCCAGCAGCTTAACCCAAGGGAGCTGGGAGACCCAGTACTTC.